These T cell receptor beta chains were read from a single sample in a study of T cells in Graves' hyperthyroidism and ophthalmopathy. Via MiXCR, TCRdb re-called the multiplex PCR reads, giving one row per CDR3 protein. The data show roughly 700,000 distinct CDR3 sequences, just over 35% seen once. What was sequenced was blood. All receptors come from a woman aged 40 to 50 with Graves' hyperthyroidism. Both conserved end residues are part of each CDR3. A D gene is named only where the DNA matches it firmly. Clone size, where shown, is once, few, many, or a class for clones that have expanded.

NA,NA,TRBJ1-5,TRBV11-2,TGTGCCAGCGGGTTAGATGTGCAGGGGAATCAGCCCCAGCATTTT,CASGLDVQGNQPQHF
NA,many,TRBJ1-1,TRBV6-6,TGTGCCAGCAGCCAAGAGTCCACTGAAGCTTTCTTT,CASSQESTEAFF
NA,NA,TRBJ2-7,TRBV4-3,TGCGCCAGCAGCGCCCAGTCGGACGGCTACGAGCAGTACTTC,CASSAQSDGYEQYF
TRBD1,few,TRBJ2-5,TRBV25-1,TGTGCCAACGAGCGGGACAGGGCTGAGACCCAGTACTTC,CANERDRAETQYF
NA,few,TRBJ2-2,TRBV4-2,TGTGCCAGCTACAGCAGCAAGAACACCGGGGAGCTGTTTTTT,CASYSSKNTGELFF
NA,NA,TRBJ1-4,TRBV6-5,TGTGCCAGCAGTTCGGGTCTTGGGGTCCGGGAAAAACTGTTTTTT,CASSSGLGVREKLFF
NA,few,TRBJ1-6,TRBV12-3/TRBV12-4,TGTGCCAGCAGTTCCGTCAGCTATAATTCACCCCTCCACTTT,CASSSVSYNSPLHF
NA,few,TRBJ1-2,TRBV28,TGTGCCAGCATCGAGCGGGGGAGTGCCTATGGCTACACCTTC,CASIERGSAYGYTF
NA,few,TRBJ2-7,TRBV20-1,TGCAGTGCTAGAGAAGGGTTTCTGACTTACGAGCAGTACTTC,CSAREGFLTYEQYF
TRBD2,NA,TRBJ2-2,TRBV5-1,TGCGCCAGCAGCTTTAAGACTAGCGGGGGTGTGAACACCGGGGAGCTGTTTTTT,CASSFKTSGGVNTGELFF
NA,NA,TRBJ2-7,TRBV12-3/TRBV12-4,NA,CASSLAFGRGSYF
TRBD2,NA,TRBJ2-6,TRBV19,TGTGCCAGTAGTAGTTTTCGTAGTGGGAGGGACTTTTCTCCCTCTGGGGCCAACGTCCTGACTTTC,CASSSFRSGRDFSPSGANVLTF
TRBD1,NA,TRBJ2-7,TRBV7-9,TGTGCCAACAGCCAAGGGGACAGGGGTGCCTACGAGCAGTACTTC,CANSQGDRGAYEQYF
TRBD1,NA,TRBJ1-4,TRBV7-2,TGTGCCAGCAGCCACGTGCTTCCGGGACAGGCGAATGAAAAACTGTTTTTT,CASSHVLPGQANEKLFF